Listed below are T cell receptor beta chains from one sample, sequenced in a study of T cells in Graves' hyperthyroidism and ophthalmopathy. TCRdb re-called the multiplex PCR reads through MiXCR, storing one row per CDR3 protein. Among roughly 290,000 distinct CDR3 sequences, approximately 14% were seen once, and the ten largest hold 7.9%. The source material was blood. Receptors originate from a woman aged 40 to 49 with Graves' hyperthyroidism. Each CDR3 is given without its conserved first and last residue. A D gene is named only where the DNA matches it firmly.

SVAAQGSYEQY | TRBV29-1 | NA | TRBJ2-7
ASSYPPREKGAKNIQY | TRBV28 | NA | TRBJ2-4
ASGLVRTGQF | TRBV12-5 | TRBD1 | TRBJ2-1
ASTQGGSQNEQF | TRBV28 | TRBD1 | TRBJ2-1
ASSLPPTGAKGETQY | TRBV7-9 | NA | TRBJ2-5
AFKRTINTGELF | TRBV11-2 | NA | TRBJ2-2
ASIPGGRGTEAF | TRBV6-1 | TRBD1 | TRBJ1-1
ASSPSGRDGETQY | TRBV7-2 | NA | TRBJ2-5
SVELGMNTEAF | TRBV29-1 | NA | TRBJ1-1
SARPGTGSTYGYT | TRBV20-1 | TRBD1 | TRBJ1-2
SARDSRVRAYGYT | TRBV20-1 | NA | TRBJ1-2
ASSWGGGPNEQY | TRBV12-3/TRBV12-4 | TRBD2 | TRBJ2-7
SARMANTEAF | TRBV29-1 | NA | TRBJ1-1
ASSLSGYGRDTQY | TRBV7-8 | NA | TRBJ2-3
AWSGDNSYEQY | TRBV30 | NA | TRBJ2-7